This entry lists 11 T cell receptor beta chains sequenced from one sample in a study of beta chain features in type 1 diabetes. Expressed TCRB transcripts were sequenced, since all the RNA that had been isolated was reverse transcribed. TCRdb keeps only in-frame clones here, not all; method: immunoSEQ multiplex PCR. This sample has 150,000 or so clones, with under 60% found just once. The sequenced sample consisted of Tregs from blood. The source is a man in his late teens or twenties in good health.

This clone came up a few times. The V gene is TRBV28, the J gene TRBJ2-1; D not resolved. V lost 2 bases and J lost 0, with 23 bases in between. The germline V gene encodes CDR1 MDHEN and CDR2 SYDVKM. The CDR3 length is 20 residues. CDR3 coding DNA: TGTGCCAGCAGTTTAGTTCTCCTAGGATATATAAAGAGCTCCTACAATGAGCAGTTCTTC. Translation: CASSLVLLGYIKSSYNEQFF.

This clone appeared a few times. The V call is TRBV25-1, the J call TRBJ2-7; 7 bases map to TRBD1. With V trimmed by 2 bases and J by 7 bases, 11 bases remained unmatched. The CDR3 extends over 15 amino acids. Germline V lookup: CDR1 MGHDK, CDR2 SYGVNS. CDR3 sequence: CASSERTGPSGEQYF. The CDR3 bases are TGTGCCAGCAGTGAAAGGACAGGCCCCTCGGGGGAGCAGTACTTC.

Only a few counts were recorded for this clone. The chain links TRBV5-4 to TRBJ2-3, with 7 bases identical to TRBD1. Losses at the gene ends were 1 base for V and 1 base for J; bases not matched to a gene: 3. Germline CDR1 reads SGHNT; CDR2 reads YYREEE (reference sequence). The CDR3 runs 15 residues. The CDR3 DNA follows: TGTGCCAGCAGCTTGAAGGGGGCCCGCACAGATACGCAGTATTTT. Its translation: CASSLKGARTDTQYF. Full variable domain (outside the CDR3, taken from reference TRBV5-4 and TRBJ2-3): ETGVTQSPTHLIKTRGQQVTLRCSSQSGHNTVSWYQQALGQGPQFIFQYYREEENGRGNFPPRFSGLQFPNYSSELNVNALELDDSALYLCASSLKGARTDTQYFGPGTRLTVL.

V gene TRBV7-2 combines with J gene TRBJ2-1; the D gene is possibly TRBD2 (6 bases). CDR1 is SGHTA and CDR2 is FQGNSA in the germline V gene. The CDR3 extends over 13 amino acids. Between the trimmed V and J ends, which lost 2 bases and 7 bases, there was a span of 9 bases. Here the CDR3 DNA reads TGTGCCAGCAGCTTACAGGCGGGGAATGAGCAGTTCTTC. Its protein is CASSLQAGNEQFF.

This clone was counted between two and nine times. The chain links TRBV5-1 to TRBJ2-2; D ambiguous. Germline V gene lookup returns CDR1 SGHRS and CDR2 YFSETQ. The ends were cut back, 1 base at V and 2 bases at J, with 9 bases in the middle. The CDR3 is 15 residues long. CDR3 bases: TGCGCCAGCAGCTTGAGAAGTCTAAACACCGGGGAGCTGTTTTTT. Encoded protein: CASSLRSLNTGELFF.

This clone was seen only a few times. J is TRBJ1-3 and V is TRBV6-1; tentative D call: TRBD1 (5 bases). The V end lost 5 bases, the J end lost 4 bases, and 12 bases lay between the germline ends. The CDR3 has 14 residues. Looked up from germline, CDR1 is MNHNS and CDR2 is SASEGT. The CDR3 is CASSLGGFGNTIYF. The CDR3 bases are TGTGCCAGCAGTCTGGGGGGGTTCGGAAACACCATATATTTT.

This clone is a singleton in its sample. The CDR3 spells CAWSLGGSRFREQFF. DNA of the CDR3: TGTGCCTGGAGCCTTGGGGGGTCCCGGTTCAGGGAGCAGTTCTTC. This rearrangement joins TRBV30 to TRBJ2-1; D is possibly TRBD2 (6 bases). The ends were cut back, 3 bases at V and 10 bases at J, with 22 bases in the middle. The germline CDR1 and CDR2 sequences are GTSNPN and SVGIG (reference sequence). The CDR3 runs to 15 residues.

This chain joins TRBV30 and TRBJ1-5; D might be TRBD1 (6 bases). Germline CDR1 is GTSNPN and CDR2 is SVGIG (reference sequence). V was cut by 1 base and J by 0 bases, with 10 bases left in between. The CDR3 extends over 15 amino acids. The CDR3 protein is CAWSAWTDSNQPQHF. CDR3 sequence (DNA): TGTGCCTGGAGTGCGTGGACAGATAGCAATCAGCCCCAGCATTTT. The complete variable domain, with remaining parts taken from reference TRBV30 and TRBJ1-5, reads SQTIHQWPATLVQPVGSPLSLECTVEGTSNPNLYWYRQAAGRGLQLLFYSVGIGQISSEVPQNLSASRPQDRQFILSSKKLLLSDSGFYLCAWSAWTDSNQPQHFGDGTRLSIL.

The chain recombines TRBV28 with TRBJ2-4; maybe TRBD2 (5 bases). The CDR3 has 16 amino acids. V gave up 5 bases and J gave up 2 bases, with 16 bases separating them. The V gene's germline CDR1 is MDHEN and CDR2 SYDVKM. CDR3 nucleotides: TGTGCCAGCAGTCCACCACCCGGGGTCCCCAAAAACATTCAGTACTTC. It codes for CASSPPPGVPKNIQYF.

This clone has only a few counts. The J gene is TRBJ2-5, the V gene TRBV18; no clear D. Trimming took 3 bases from V and 0 from J, leaving 14 bases between them. The CDR3 sequence is 16 residues long. Germline loops: CDR1 KGHSH, CDR2 LQKENI. The CDR3, as DNA: TGTGCCAGCTCACCCCTCCTCGGTGTGGACCAAGAGACCCAGTACTTC. Translating gives CASSPLLGVDQETQYF.

V gene TRBV6-5 combines with J gene TRBJ1-2; the D gene is possibly TRBD1 (6 bases). Germline V gene data show CDR1 as MNHEY and CDR2 as SVGAGI. V lost 5 bases, J lost 4 bases, and 11 bases lay in between. The CDR3 covers 13 residues. In DNA, the CDR3 is TGTGCCAGCAGTACAGGGCGTTTCTATGGCTACACCTTC. It translates to CASSTGRFYGYTF.